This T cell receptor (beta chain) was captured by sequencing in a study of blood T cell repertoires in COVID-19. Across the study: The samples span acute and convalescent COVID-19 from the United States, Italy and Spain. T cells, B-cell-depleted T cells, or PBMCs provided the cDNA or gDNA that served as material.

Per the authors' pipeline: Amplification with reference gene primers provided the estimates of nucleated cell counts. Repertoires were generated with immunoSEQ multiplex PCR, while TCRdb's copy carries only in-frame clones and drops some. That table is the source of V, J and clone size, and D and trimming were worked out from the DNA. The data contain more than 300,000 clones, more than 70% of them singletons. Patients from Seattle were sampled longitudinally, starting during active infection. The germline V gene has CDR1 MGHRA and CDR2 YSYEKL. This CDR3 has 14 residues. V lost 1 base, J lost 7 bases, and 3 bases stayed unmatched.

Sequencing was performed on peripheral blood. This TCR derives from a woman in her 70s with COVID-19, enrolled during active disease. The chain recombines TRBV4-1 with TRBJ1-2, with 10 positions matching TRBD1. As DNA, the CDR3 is TGCGCCAGCAGCCAAGCCGGACAGGGGGGTGGCTACACCTTC. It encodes CASSQAGQGGGYTF.